Below are 13 T cell receptor beta chains sequenced from a single sample in a study of T cell clonality in common variable immunodeficiency. Sequencing was performed with immunoSEQ multiplex PCR; in TCRdb, only in-frame clones are kept and a portion is missing. In total the sample includes about 81,000 clones, none of them seen once. Source material: peripheral blood mononuclear cells. The receptors shown here come from a person between 18 and 75 years old in good health.

In this sample, this clone turned up many times. The read is 3 residues too short to cover the CDR3 end, so that end is filled in from the germline J gene. The chain couples TRBV5-6 to TRBJ2-5; 9 bases align to TRBD1. The CDR3 extends over 15 amino acids. V lost 1 base, J lost 5 bases, and 6 bases stayed unmatched. Germline lookup yields CDR1 SGHDT and CDR2 YYEEEE. CDR3 residues: CASSLSWDRDETQYF. The covered CDR3 bases are TGTGCCAGCAGCTTGTCTTGGGACAGGGATGAGACC.

This clone was found many times. The read gets to within 3 residues of the CDR3 end, and the germline J gene fills in the rest. This chain links TRBV2 with TRBJ1-1; 7 nucleotides agree with TRBD1. This CDR3 comprises 13 residues. The trim removed 9 bases at V and 5 bases at J, leaving 9 bases unmatched. Germline lookup yields CDR1 SNHLY and CDR2 FYNNEI. Partial CDR3 DNA: TGTGCCAGGCAGGGGGTAGGAGGGACTGAA. As protein: CARQGVGGTE. The whole CDR3 region reads CARQGVGGTEAFF.

At least ten counts were recorded for this clone. The CDR3 end lies 3 residues beyond the end of the read and is filled in from the germline J gene. The chain is built from TRBV20-1 and TRBJ2-5, with D unresolved. The CDR3 length is 13 residues. Germline values: CDR1 DFQATT, CDR2 SNEGSKA (reference sequence). The V gene lost 3 bases and the J gene lost 2 bases, with 10 bases spanning the gap. The sequenced CDR3 bases are TGCAGTGCTAGTCTAGTGCCGCAAGAGACC. Protein sequence: CSASLVPQET. From start to end, the CDR3 is CSASLVPQETQYF.

This clone was seen many times. The read gets to within 3 residues of the CDR3 end, and the germline J gene fills in the rest. The V call is TRBV10-1, the J call TRBJ2-2; weak D call: TRBD2 (5 bases). Per the germline V gene, CDR1 is WNHNN and CDR2 is SYGVQD (reference sequence). V was clipped by 4 bases and J by 5 bases, with 8 bases between them. The CDR3 length is 13 residues. This chain's CDR3 is CASSGLRTGELFF. The sequenced part of the CDR3 DNA is TGCGCCAGCAGTGGACTAAGGACCGGGGAG.

This clone has ten or more counts. Read sequence stops 3 residues before the CDR3 end, and the germline J gene provides the missing end. V gene TRBV11-3 combines with J gene TRBJ2-7, with a weak D call TRBD1 (6 bases). Trimming cost V 5 bases and J 3 bases, with 11 bases left between them. The CDR3 is made up of 13 amino acids. Looked up from germline, CDR1 is SGHNT and CDR2 is YENEEA. CDR3 DNA, as far as it was read: TGTGCCAGCAGCGCAGGACAGAGCTACGAG. This codes for CASSAGQSYE. The complete CDR3 protein is CASSAGQSYEQYF.

There are many counts of this clone. Read coverage stops 3 residues before the CDR3 terminus; the germline J gene supplies the remainder. V is TRBV7-3 and J is TRBJ2-2; perhaps TRBD1 as D (5 bases). V was cut by 5 bases and J by 7 bases, with 20 bases left in between. The CDR3 runs 16 residues. CDR1 SGHTA and CDR2 FQGTGA come from the germline V gene. The CDR3 DNA, read in part, is TGTGCCAGCAGCCCTGATGGGGCTAGACTCGGCGGGGAG. Its translation is CASSPDGARLGGE. The whole CDR3 reads CASSPDGARLGGELFF.

This clone was picked up many times. Read sequence stops 3 residues before the CDR3 end, and the germline J gene provides the missing end. V gene TRBV7-6 combines with J gene TRBJ2-3; D perhaps matches TRBD2 (6 bases). CDR3 length: 15 residues. The V gene's germline CDR1 is SGHVS and CDR2 FNYEAQ. Trimming pared 2 bases from V and 2 bases from J, leaving 11 bases between. The CDR3 sequence: CASSLNRGNTDTQYF. CDR3 DNA, as far as it was read: TGTGCCAGCAGCTTAAACCGGGGGAACACAGATACG.

This clone occurred many times. The read halts 3 residues ahead of the CDR3 end, with the missing end drawn from the germline J gene. The gene calls are TRBV19 and TRBJ2-2, with D perhaps matching TRBD2 (5 bases). V was clipped by 0 bases and J by 10 bases, with 15 bases between them. This CDR3 region has 15 residues. Germline CDR1 and CDR2: LNHDA and SQIVND (reference sequence). CDR3 loop: CASSIDTSGMAELFF. The CDR3 bases that were read are TGTGCCAGTAGTATAGATACCTCGGGGATGGCGGAG. The entire variable domain, with the rest obtained from reference TRBV19 and TRBJ2-2, is as follows: DGGITQSPKYLFRKEGQNVTLSCEQNLNHDAMYWYRQDPGQGLRLIYYSQIVNDFQKGDIAEGYSVSREKKESFPLTVTSAQKNPTAFYLCASSIDTSGMAELFFGEGSRLTVL.

Ten or more counts support this clone. The read falls 3 residues short of the CDR3 end, and the missing part is taken from the germline J gene. This chain links TRBV2 with TRBJ2-3, with 8 positions matching TRBD1. J was trimmed by 3 bases and V by 7 bases; bases with no gene match: 9. CDR1 is SNHLY, CDR2 FYNNEI, per germline. The CDR3 is 15 amino acids. CDR3 DNA, as far as it was read: TGTGCCAGCATGACAGGGGACGTTCCTACAGATACG. It translates to CASMTGDVPTDT. The CDR3 in its entirety is CASMTGDVPTDTQYF.

The sample holds a few counts of this clone. The read comes to an end 3 residues before the CDR3 does, leaving the germline J gene to fill in the end. The V call is TRBV7-2, the J call TRBJ2-5; the D is unclear. Trimming pared 5 bases from V and 6 bases from J, leaving 16 bases between. CDR3 length: 14 residues. CDR1 and CDR2 (germline): SGHTA, FQGNSA. CDR3 region: CASSLRVNNQTQYF. The CDR3 DNA, read in part, is TGTGCCAGCAGCCTTCGGGTCAACAATCAGACC.

This clone was seen at least ten times. The read falls 3 residues short of the CDR3 end, and the missing part is taken from the germline J gene. This sequence joins TRBV19 and TRBJ2-4; the match to TRBD2 covers 10 bases. This CDR3 comprises 17 residues. In germline, CDR1 is LNHDA, CDR2 SQIVND (reference sequence). J lost 8 bases, V lost 8 bases, and 18 bases had no gene match. CDR3 bases read: TGTGCCAGTTCTAGGGGGAGGGCTAGCGGGAGTCTGGACATT. Translating gives CASSRGRASGSLDI. The CDR3 reads in full as CASSRGRASGSLDIQYF.

Many counts were recorded for this clone. The sequence runs out 3 residues before the end of the CDR3; the remainder is reconstructed from the germline J gene. This chain connects TRBV20-1 to TRBJ2-7, with 8 bases identical to TRBD1. The CDR3 length is 14 residues. Germline V gene lookup returns CDR1 DFQATT and CDR2 SNEGSKA (reference sequence). Trimming at V came to 5 bases and at J to 2 bases, leaving 8 bases not matched to a gene. Incomplete CDR3 DNA: TGCAGTGCTCAAACCGGGACAGGACCCTACGAG. It codes for CSAQTGTGPYE. The complete CDR3 reads CSAQTGTGPYEQYF.

This clone was detected many times. The germline gene is not matched at one end of the junction; a read error may be the cause. Coverage ceases 3 residues before the CDR3 finishes, and the germline J gene fills in the end. The chain couples TRBV4-2 to TRBJ2-3; D is perhaps TRBD1 (5 bases). This CDR3 region has 16 residues. Germline V gene data show CDR1 as LGHNA and CDR2 as YNFKEQ. The CDR3 is CASSQVGRVSTDTQYF. The DNA read from the CDR3 is TGCGCCAGCAGCCAAGTGGGCAGGGTATCGACAGATACG.